The clone carrying this T cell receptor beta chain has ten or more counts. What it binds is not known. These data originate in a study of regulatory T cells in long-lasting Graves disease. Study-wide points: Only a small sample size was used, which may have cut accuracy.

The CDR3 sequence is 17 residues long. Germline assignment: CDR1 MNHNS and CDR2 SASEGT. Losses at the gene ends were 6 bases for V and 1 base for J; bases not matched to a gene: 11. Stated time point: newly diagnosed GD, antithyroid drugs for less than 3 months. PBMCs provided the RNA from which the TCR library was made. Patients met American Thyroid Association criteria for Graves' disease. Staff drew around 8.6 milliliters of peripheral blood into EDTA tubes. Through Arm-PCR of CDR3 regions and iRepertoire HTBI primers, TCR beta libraries were built. TCRdb reprocessed the multiplex PCR reads via MiXCR and lists one record per CDR3 protein. In the table there are about 540,000 distinct CDR3 sequences, around an eighth of which are singletons. Separately, the same data were catalogued under a study of T cells in Graves' hyperthyroidism and ophthalmopathy. That source reports: Diagnoses were made from clinical symptoms, serum measures (thyroxine and TRAb), thyroid ultrasound and orbital computed tomography.

The TCR comes from a young man with Graves disease. This sequence joins TRBV6-1 and TRBJ2-2; 7 nucleotides match TRBD2. The sequencing here drew on peripheral blood mononuclear cells (PBMCs), taken at new diagnosis, from a patient treated with antithyroid drugs. CDR3 sequence: CASSKPPGGLNTGELFF. In DNA, the CDR3 is TGTGCCAGCAGCAAACCTCCGGGAGGACTGAACACCGGGGAGCTGTTTTTT.